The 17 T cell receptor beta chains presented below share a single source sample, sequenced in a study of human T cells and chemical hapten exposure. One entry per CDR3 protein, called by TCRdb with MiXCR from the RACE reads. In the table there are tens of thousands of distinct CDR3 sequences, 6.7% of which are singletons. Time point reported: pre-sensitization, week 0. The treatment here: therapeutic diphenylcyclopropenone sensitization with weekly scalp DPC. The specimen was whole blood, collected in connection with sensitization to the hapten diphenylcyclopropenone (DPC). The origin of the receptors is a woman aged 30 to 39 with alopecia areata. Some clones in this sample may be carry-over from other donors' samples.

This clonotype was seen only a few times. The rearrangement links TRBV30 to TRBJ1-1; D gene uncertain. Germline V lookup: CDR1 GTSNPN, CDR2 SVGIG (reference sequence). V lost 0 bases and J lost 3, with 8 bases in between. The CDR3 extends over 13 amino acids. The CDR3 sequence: CAWSVSADTEAFF. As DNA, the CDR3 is TGTGCCTGGAGTGTAAGCGCCGACACTGAAGCTTTCTTT.

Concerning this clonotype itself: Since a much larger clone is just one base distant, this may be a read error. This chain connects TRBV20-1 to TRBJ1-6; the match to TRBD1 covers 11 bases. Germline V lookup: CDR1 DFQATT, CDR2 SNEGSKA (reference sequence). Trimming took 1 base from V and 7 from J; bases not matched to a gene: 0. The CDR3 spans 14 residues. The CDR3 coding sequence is TGCAGTGCTAGAGGGGACAGGGGGAATTCACCCCTCCACTTT. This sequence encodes CSARGDRGNSPLHF.

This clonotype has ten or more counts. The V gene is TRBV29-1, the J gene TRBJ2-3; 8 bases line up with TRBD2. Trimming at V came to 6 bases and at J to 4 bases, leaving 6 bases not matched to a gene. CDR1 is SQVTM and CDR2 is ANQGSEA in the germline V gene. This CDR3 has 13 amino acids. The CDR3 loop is CSVTGLAADTQYF. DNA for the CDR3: TGCAGCGTGACTGGACTAGCAGCAGATACGCAGTATTTT.

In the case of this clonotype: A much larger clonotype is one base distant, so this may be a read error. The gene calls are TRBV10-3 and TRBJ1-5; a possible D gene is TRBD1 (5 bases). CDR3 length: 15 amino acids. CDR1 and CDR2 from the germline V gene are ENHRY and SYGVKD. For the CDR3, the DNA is TGTGTCATAAGTGAAGTTCAGGGTTCGGATCAGCCCCAGCATTTT. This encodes CVISEVQGSDQPQHF.

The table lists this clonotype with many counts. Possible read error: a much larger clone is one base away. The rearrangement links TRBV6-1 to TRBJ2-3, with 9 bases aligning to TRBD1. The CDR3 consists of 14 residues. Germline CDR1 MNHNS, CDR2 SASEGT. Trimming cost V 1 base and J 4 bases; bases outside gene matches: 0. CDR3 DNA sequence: TGTGCCAGCAGTGAAGGACAGGGGGCAGATACGCAGTATTTT. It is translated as CASSEGQGADTQYF.

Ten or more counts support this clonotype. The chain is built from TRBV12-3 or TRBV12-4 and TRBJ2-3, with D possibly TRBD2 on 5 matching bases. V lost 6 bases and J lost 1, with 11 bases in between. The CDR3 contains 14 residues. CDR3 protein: CASRRAVGTDTQYF. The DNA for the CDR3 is TGTGCCAGCAGGAGAGCGGTCGGCACAGATACGCAGTATTTT.

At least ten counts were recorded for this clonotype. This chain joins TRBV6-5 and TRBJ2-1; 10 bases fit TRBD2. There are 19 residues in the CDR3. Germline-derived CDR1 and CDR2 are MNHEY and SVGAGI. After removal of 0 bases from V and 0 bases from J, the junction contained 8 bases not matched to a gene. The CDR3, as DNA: TGTGCCAGCAGTTACTCGGCGTTAGCGGGGGGTTTCTCCTACAATGAGCAGTTCTTC. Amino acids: CASSYSALAGGFSYNEQFF.

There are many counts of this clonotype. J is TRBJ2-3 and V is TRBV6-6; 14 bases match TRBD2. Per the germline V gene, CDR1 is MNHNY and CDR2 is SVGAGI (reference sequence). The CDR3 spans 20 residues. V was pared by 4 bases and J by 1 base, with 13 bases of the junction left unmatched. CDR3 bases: TGTGCCAGCAGTTCTCGGACTAGCGGGGGGTTGAGCCCCCGCACAGATACGCAGTATTTT. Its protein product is CASSSRTSGGLSPRTDTQYF.

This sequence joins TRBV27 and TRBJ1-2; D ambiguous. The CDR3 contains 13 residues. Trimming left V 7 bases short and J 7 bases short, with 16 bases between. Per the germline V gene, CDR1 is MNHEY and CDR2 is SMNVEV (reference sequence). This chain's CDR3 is CASTDPGQSGYTF. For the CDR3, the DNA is TGTGCCAGCACCGACCCCGGGCAGTCTGGCTACACCTTC.

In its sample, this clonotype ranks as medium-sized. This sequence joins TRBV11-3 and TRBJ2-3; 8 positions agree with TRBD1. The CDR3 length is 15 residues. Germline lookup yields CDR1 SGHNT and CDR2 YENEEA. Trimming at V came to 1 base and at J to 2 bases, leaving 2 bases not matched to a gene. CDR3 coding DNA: TGTGCCAGCAGCTTAGGACAGGGGCACACAGATACGCAGTATTTT. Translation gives CASSLGQGHTDTQYF. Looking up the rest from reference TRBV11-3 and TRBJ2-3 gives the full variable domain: EAGVVQSPRYKIIEKKQPVAFWCNPISGHNTLYWYLQNLGQGPELLIRYENEEAVDDSQLPKDRFSAERLKGVDSTLKIQPAELGDSAVYLCASSLGQGHTDTQYFGPGTRLTVL.

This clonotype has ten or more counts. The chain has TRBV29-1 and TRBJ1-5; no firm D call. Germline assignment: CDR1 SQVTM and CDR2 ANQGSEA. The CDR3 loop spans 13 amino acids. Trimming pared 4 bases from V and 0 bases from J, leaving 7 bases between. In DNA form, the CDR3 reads TGCAGCGTTGTGGTGGATAGCAATCAGCCCCAGCATTTT. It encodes CSVVVDSNQPQHF.

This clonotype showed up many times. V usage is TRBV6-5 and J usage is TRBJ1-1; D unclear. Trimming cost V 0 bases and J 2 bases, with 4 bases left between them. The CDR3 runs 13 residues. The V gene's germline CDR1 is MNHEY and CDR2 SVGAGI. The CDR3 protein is CASSYSKNTEAFF. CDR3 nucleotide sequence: TGTGCCAGCAGTTACTCGAAAAACACTGAAGCTTTCTTT.

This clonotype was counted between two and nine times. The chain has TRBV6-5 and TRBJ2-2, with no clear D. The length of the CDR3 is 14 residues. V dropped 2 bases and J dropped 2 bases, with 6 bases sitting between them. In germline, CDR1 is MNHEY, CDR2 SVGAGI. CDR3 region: CASSYGDNTGELFF. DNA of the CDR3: TGTGCCAGCAGTTACGGGGATAACACCGGGGAGCTGTTTTTT.

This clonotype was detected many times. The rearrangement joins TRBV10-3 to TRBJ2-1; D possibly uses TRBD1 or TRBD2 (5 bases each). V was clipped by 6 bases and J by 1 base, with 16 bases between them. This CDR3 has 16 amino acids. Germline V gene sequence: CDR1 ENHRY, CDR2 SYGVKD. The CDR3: CAISSGEGKSYNEQFF. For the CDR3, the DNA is TGTGCCATCAGCAGCGGAGAGGGGAAGTCCTACAATGAGCAGTTCTTC.

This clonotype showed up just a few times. The CDR3 loop reads CASSKPTSGQNPKETQYF. DNA of the CDR3: TGTGCCAGCAGTAAGCCAACCTCGGGACAAAATCCAAAGGAGACCCAGTACTTC. The V gene is TRBV6-6, the J gene TRBJ2-5, with a tentative D call TRBD1 (6 bases). This CDR3 is built from 18 residues. Germline V gene sequence: CDR1 MNHNY, CDR2 SVGAGI (reference sequence). The ends were cut back, 5 bases at V and 5 bases at J, with 27 bases in the middle.

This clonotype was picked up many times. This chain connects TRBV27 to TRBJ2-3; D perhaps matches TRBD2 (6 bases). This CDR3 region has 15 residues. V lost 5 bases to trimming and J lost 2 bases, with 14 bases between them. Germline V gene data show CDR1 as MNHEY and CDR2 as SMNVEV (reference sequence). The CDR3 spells CASSPLLAFTDTQYF. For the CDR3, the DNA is TGTGCCAGCAGTCCCTTACTAGCATTCACAGATACGCAGTATTTT.

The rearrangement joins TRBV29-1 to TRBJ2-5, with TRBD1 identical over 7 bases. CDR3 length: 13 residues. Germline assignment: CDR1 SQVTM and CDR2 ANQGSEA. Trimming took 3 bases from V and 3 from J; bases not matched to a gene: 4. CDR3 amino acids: CSVDTGAEETQYF. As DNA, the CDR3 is TGCAGCGTTGATACAGGGGCAGAAGAGACCCAGTACTTC.